Following are 23 T cell receptor beta chains from one sample sequenced in a study of T cell clonality in common variable immunodeficiency. Clones were read by immunoSEQ multiplex PCR, and TCRdb kept only the in-frame ones, dropping some. The sample was found to contain 40,000 to 65,000 clones, and every one recurs. The specimen was peripheral blood mononuclear cells. The receptors stem from a person aged 18-70 years in good health.

This clone was counted ten times or more. The DNA ends 3 residues before the CDR3 does, and the rest of the CDR3 is filled in from the germline J gene. The rearrangement uses TRBV10-1 and TRBJ1-1; D unresolved. The germline gives CDR1 WNHNN, CDR2 SYGVQD (reference sequence). The CDR3 runs 15 residues. Trimming removed 6 bases at V and 0 bases at J, with 14 bases between. CDR3 residues: CASSRTRLMNTEAFF. The sequenced CDR3 bases are TGCGCCAGCAGCCGCACGAGACTTATGAACACTGAA.

Of note for this clone: The read ends 3 residues before the CDR3 terminus; that terminus is restored from the germline J gene. V gene TRBV29-1 combines with J gene TRBJ1-2; D is uncertain. Germline values: CDR1 SQVTM, CDR2 ANQGSEA. V dropped 4 bases and J dropped 2 bases, with 5 bases sitting between them. This CDR3 is 11 amino acids long. Partial CDR3 DNA: TGCAGCGTTGGTAGCAACTATGGC. Amino acid sequence: CSVGSNYG. The CDR3, in full, reads CSVGSNYGYTF.

Note on this clone: The CDR3 end lies 3 residues beyond the end of the read and is filled in from the germline J gene. The V gene is TRBV23-1, the J gene TRBJ2-2; 10 bases agree with TRBD1. TRBV23-1 is an open reading frame whose function is uncertain. CDR3 size: 15 residues. The sequenced CDR3 bases are TGCGCCAGCAGTCAACGGGACAGGGGACCGGAAAAG. Protein: CASSQRDRGPEK. The complete CDR3 sequence is CASSQRDRGPEKLFF.

This clone was recorded at least ten times. Sequencing ends 3 residues short of the CDR3 end; the germline J gene provides the rest. The rearrangement links TRBV6-2 or TRBV6-3 to TRBJ1-1; maybe TRBD1 (6 bases). From germline, CDR1 is MNHEY and CDR2 SVGEGT. Trimming left V 5 bases short and J 5 bases short, with 15 bases between. The CDR3 runs to 14 residues. The CDR3 protein is CASSRPDRHTEAFF. CDR3 DNA, as far as it was read: TGTGCCAGCAGTCGCCCCGACAGGCATACTGAA.

This clone was observed a few times. Read sequence stops 3 residues before the CDR3 end, and the germline J gene provides the missing end. The chain joins TRBV18 to TRBJ2-2, with D perhaps assigned TRBD1 or TRBD2 (5 bases each). Germline V gene lookup returns CDR1 KGHSH and CDR2 LQKENI. The CDR3 length is 14 residues. CDR3 DNA, as far as it was read: TGTGCCAGCTCACCAGCCAGGGAGCATGAAAAG. Its translation: CASSPAREHEK. The full CDR3 protein is CASSPAREHEKLFF.

This clone was observed at least ten times. CDR3 DNA, as far as it was read: TGTGCCAGCAGCTTAGCGATCCTAGCGGACAATGAG. This gives the protein CASSLAILADNE. The CDR3 reads in full as CASSLAILADNEQFF. The chain is built from TRBV7-8 and TRBJ2-1, with TRBD2 identical over 7 bases. The read gets to within 3 residues of the CDR3 end, and the germline J gene fills in the rest. The V gene end was trimmed by 0 bases and the J gene end by 5 bases; junction bases not matched to a gene: 4. CDR1 is SGHVS and CDR2 is FQNEAQ in the germline V gene. The CDR3 is made up of 15 amino acids.

This clone was observed many times. The CDR3 is cut off 3 residues early in the read; its end comes from the germline J gene. The chain links TRBV2 to TRBJ1-5; 7 bases line up with TRBD1. There are 15 residues in the CDR3. Germline CDR1 and CDR2: SNHLY and FYNNEI. After removal of 3 bases from V and 2 bases from J, the junction contained 4 bases not matched to a gene. The CDR3 is CASSEGQMGNQPQHF. Partial CDR3 DNA: TGTGCCAGCAGTGAGGGACAGATGGGCAATCAGCCC.

Many counts were recorded for this clone. Read data end 3 residues before the CDR3 end; the end is taken from the germline J gene. The chain links TRBV10-3 to TRBJ1-2; D is ambiguous. Germline V CDR1 and CDR2: ENHRY, SYGVKD. V was shortened by 3 bases and J by 5 bases, with 10 bases between the two germline ends. The CDR3 runs 13 residues. The DNA read from the CDR3 is TGTGCCATCAGTGACGACATCCTTTATGGC. Its protein product is CAISDDILYG. The CDR3 as a whole reads CAISDDILYGYTF.

In this sample, this clone turned up many times. Sequencing ends 3 residues short of the CDR3 end; the germline J gene provides the rest. The V gene is TRBV10-1, the J gene TRBJ2-2; D uncertain. CDR1 and CDR2 from the germline V gene are WNHNN and SYGVQD (reference sequence). This CDR3 region has 13 residues. Between the trimmed V and J ends, which lost 1 base and 8 bases, there was a span of 8 bases. This CDR3 is CASSELGDGELFF. CDR3 DNA (partial): TGCGCCAGCAGTGAGTTGGGCGATGGGGAG.

This clone was picked up many times. Read sequence stops 3 residues before the CDR3 end, and the germline J gene provides the missing end. The chain has TRBV7-8 and TRBJ2-1; 10 bases are shared with TRBD1. Germline loops: CDR1 SGHVS, CDR2 FQNEAQ. J gave up 3 bases and V 6 bases, and 8 bases lay outside the gene matches. The CDR3 contains 16 residues. The part of the CDR3 DNA that was read is TGTGCCAGCAGACAAGACAGGGGGCAACGCTACAATGAG. This sequence encodes CASRQDRGQRYNE. The entire CDR3 sequence reads CASRQDRGQRYNEQFF.

This clone was seen repeatedly, ten times or more. The missing CDR3 end, 3 residues past where the read stops, is filled in from the germline J gene. This chain connects TRBV5-6 to TRBJ1-4; 9 nucleotides agree with TRBD1. From germline, CDR1 is SGHDT and CDR2 YYEEEE. V lost 4 bases to trimming and J lost 5 bases; unmatched junction nucleotides: 3. The CDR3 is 14 residues long. The sequenced part of the CDR3 DNA is TGTGCCAGCAGCCAGGGACAGGGAAATGAAAAA. Protein product: CASSQGQGNEK. The whole CDR3 protein is CASSQGQGNEKLFF. The full variable domain, with the rest looked up from reference TRBV5-6 and TRBJ1-4, is DAGVTQSPTHLIKTRGQQVTLRCSPKSGHDTVSWYQQALGQGPQFIFQYYEEEERQRGNFPDRFSGHQFPNYSSELNVNALLLGDSALYLCASSQGQGNEKLFFGSGTQLSVL.

The table lists this clone with many counts. The read halts 3 residues ahead of the CDR3 end, with the missing end drawn from the germline J gene. The rearrangement links TRBV6-2 or TRBV6-3 to TRBJ2-1; the D gene is possibly TRBD1 (6 bases). V lost 1 base to trimming and J lost 4 bases, with 17 bases between them. Germline values: CDR1 MNHEY, CDR2 SVGEGT. The CDR3 is 17 residues long. The CDR3 bases that were read are TGTGCCAGCAGTTACTACAGGGACGTCCGTGAATACAATGAG. This translates into CASSYYRDVREYNE. The whole CDR3 sequence reads CASSYYRDVREYNEQFF.

This clone was counted at least ten times. Coverage ceases 3 residues before the CDR3 finishes, and the germline J gene fills in the end. The chain carries TRBV20-1 and TRBJ2-7; unclear D gene. The CDR3 loop spans 14 amino acids. V lost 0 bases and J 2 bases, leaving 11 bases between the germline ends. Germline V CDR1 and CDR2: DFQATT, SNEGSKA (reference sequence). CDR3 sequence reads: CSARDRVSTYEQYF. The sequenced part of the CDR3 DNA is TGCAGTGCTAGAGATCGGGTCTCCACCTACGAG.

In its sample, this clone was seen many times. Here the CDR3 reads CASSRLDEKLFF. The DNA read from the CDR3 is TGTGCCAGCAGCCGACTCGATGAAAAA. V gene TRBV7-9 combines with J gene TRBJ1-4; the D is unclear. The read is 3 residues too short to cover the CDR3 end, so that end is filled in from the germline J gene. Germline lookup yields CDR1 SEHNR and CDR2 FQNEAQ (reference sequence). This CDR3 spans 12 amino acids. The V and J ends lost 5 bases and 6 bases respectively, with 7 bases between them.

There are many counts of this clone. The CDR3 end falls 3 residues outside the read, so it is completed with the germline J gene. V is TRBV18 and J is TRBJ1-2, with 7 bases lining up with TRBD1. J lost 1 base, V lost 4 bases, and 12 bases had no gene match. Germline lookup yields CDR1 KGHSH and CDR2 LQKENI. The CDR3 covers 17 residues. The DNA read from the CDR3 is TGTGCCAGCTCACTGGGCTCCGGGACAGCAAATAACTATGGC. Amino acids: CASSLGSGTANNYG. The entire CDR3 protein is CASSLGSGTANNYGYTF.

This clone was counted only a few times. The CDR3 is cut off 3 residues early in the read; its end comes from the germline J gene. The rearrangement uses TRBV18 and TRBJ2-5; 10 bases are shared with TRBD2. From germline, CDR1 is KGHSH and CDR2 LQKENI. V lost 4 bases to trimming and J lost 2 bases; unmatched junction nucleotides: 7. CDR3 length: 16 residues. CDR3 region: CASSLRAGGLQETQYF. Partial CDR3 DNA: TGTGCCAGCTCACTTCGAGCGGGAGGGTTACAAGAGACC.

This clone was counted ten times or more. The read falls 3 residues short of the CDR3 end, and the missing part is taken from the germline J gene. J is TRBJ2-7 and V is TRBV6-1; 11 nucleotides match TRBD2. This CDR3 has 15 amino acids. J lost 2 bases, V lost 4 bases, and 4 bases had no gene match. The V gene's germline CDR1 is MNHNS and CDR2 SASEGT. The CDR3 bases that were read are TGTGCCAGCAGTGTAAATAGCGGGAGGGCCTACGAG. Translation gives CASSVNSGRAYE. The complete CDR3 reads CASSVNSGRAYEQYF.

This clone was recorded many times. The read terminates 3 residues ahead of where the CDR3 ends, so the germline J gene completes it. The chain joins TRBV20-1 to TRBJ2-5; D is perhaps TRBD2 (7 bases). Looked up from germline, CDR1 is DFQATT and CDR2 is SNEGSKA (reference sequence). Trimming pared 0 bases from V and 4 bases from J, leaving 15 bases between. The CDR3 sequence is 15 residues long. Incomplete CDR3 DNA: TGCAGTGCTAGAGATTTGGGGGGGCGGTCAGAGACC. Translated, it gives CSARDLGGRSET. The complete CDR3 reads CSARDLGGRSETQYF.

This clone showed up many times. The CDR3 end falls 3 residues outside the read, so it is completed with the germline J gene. V gene TRBV2 combines with J gene TRBJ2-7, with D perhaps matching TRBD1 (6 bases). V lost 5 bases to trimming and J lost 0 bases, with 11 bases between them. Germline CDR1 is SNHLY and CDR2 is FYNNEI. The CDR3 contains 14 residues. CDR3: CASSFDRRSYEQYF. The covered CDR3 bases are TGTGCCAGCAGTTTTGACAGGCGCTCCTACGAG.

The table lists this clone with many counts. CDR3 bases read: TGTGCCAGTAAGCTCGGTCCCAAACTCATAAATCAGCCC. Translating gives CASKLGPKLINQP. In full, the CDR3 reads CASKLGPKLINQPQHF. J is TRBJ1-5 and V is TRBV19; D not resolved. The CDR3 goes on 3 residues after the read ends, and that part is filled in from the germline J gene. Trimming stripped 7 bases from V and 4 bases from J, with 20 bases between. The CDR3 is 16 residues long. Germline CDR1 is LNHDA and CDR2 is SQIVND (reference sequence). The complete variable domain, with remaining parts taken from reference TRBV19 and TRBJ1-5, reads DGGITQSPKYLFRKEGQNVTLSCEQNLNHDAMYWYRQDPGQGLRLIYYSQIVNDFQKGDIAEGYSVSREKKESFPLTVTSAQKNPTAFYLCASKLGPKLINQPQHFGDGTRLSIL.

This clone was picked up many times. The read ends 3 residues early relative to the CDR3; the germline J gene fills the gap. The gene calls are TRBV5-6 and TRBJ2-4; the match to TRBD1 covers 8 bases. This CDR3 region has 15 residues. Trimming took 0 bases from V and 6 from J; bases not matched to a gene: 5. Germline lookup yields CDR1 SGHDT and CDR2 YYEEEE. CDR3 DNA (partial): TGTGCCAGCAGCTTGGAAGGGACAGGCCTAAACATT. It codes for CASSLEGTGLNI. The full CDR3 sequence reads CASSLEGTGLNIQYF.

This clone has a count of ten or more. From the germline J gene comes the end of the CDR3, since the read stops 3 residues before it. This chain links TRBV2 with TRBJ2-5; 7 nucleotides line up with TRBD2. Germline lookup yields CDR1 SNHLY and CDR2 FYNNEI. With 3 bases clipped from V and 3 bases from J, the junction kept 4 bases outside the gene matches. The CDR3 runs 14 residues. CDR3 protein: CASSDLSGEETQYF. The sequenced part of the CDR3 DNA is TGTGCCAGCAGTGACTTGAGCGGGGAAGAGACC.

This clone was seen a few times. At one of its ends the junction is not consistent with the germline gene, which may arise from a read error. With the read ending 3 residues before the CDR3 end, the germline J gene is used to fill in that end. This specimen includes other DNA sequences encoding the same CDR3. This sequence joins TRBV7-6 and TRBJ1-3; TRBD1 might be the D (5 bases). Germline loops: CDR1 SGHVS, CDR2 FNYEAQ. The CDR3 is 13 amino acids. CDR3 DNA, as far as it was read: TGTGCCAGCATGGCAGGGACTGGAAACACG. Translation: CASMAGTGNT. The full CDR3 is CASMAGTGNTIYF.